What follows are 32 T cell receptor beta chains derived from one specimen sequenced in a study of regulatory and conventional T cells in RAG deficiency. Method: immunoSEQ multiplex PCR; TCRdb's copy keeps in-frame clones and lacks some. The repertoire holds about 29,000 clones, with nearly 95% as singletons. The sorted conventional CD4+ T cells were CD25-low and CD127-high, with genomic DNA sequenced. The same sample was also used in a study of regulatory T cells. That study reports: Amplification used 52 TRBV primers and 13 TRBJ primers.

Sequencing used CD25- CD4+ T cells sorted from blood. The receptors derive from a human donor in good health.

This clone was found once. This sample also contains other DNA sequences that code for the same CDR3. The chain carries TRBV14 and TRBJ1-6; weak D call: TRBD1 (5 bases). The CDR3 length is 15 residues. Germline CDR1 reads SGHDN; CDR2 reads FVKESK. V shed 4 bases and J shed 3 bases, with 10 bases lying between them. The DNA of the CDR3 is TGTGCCAGCAGCCGCGTGACAGTCTATAATTCACCCCTCCACTTT. Its protein is CASSRVTVYNSPLHF.

The rearrangement uses TRBV30 and TRBJ2-5; 8 bases are a match to TRBD1. Trimming took 2 bases from V and 13 from J; bases not matched to a gene: 6. Germline loops: CDR1 GTSNPN, CDR2 SVGIG (reference sequence). The CDR3 extends over 11 amino acids. CDR3 loop: CAWSTGQGPYF. Written as DNA, the CDR3 is TGTGCCTGGAGTACAGGACAGGGTCCGTACTTC.

The chain recombines TRBV6-1 with TRBJ1-3; no clear D gene. The germline V gene has CDR1 MNHNS and CDR2 SASEGT. Trimming removed 2 bases from V and 0 bases from J, with 8 bases in between. The CDR3 sequence is 15 residues long. CDR3 coding DNA: TGTGCCAGCAGTGAAATCAGGATCTCTGGAAACACCATATATTTT. Translation: CASSEIRISGNTIYF.

This clone came up once. V usage is TRBV5-1 and J usage is TRBJ2-7, with a tentative D call TRBD2 (5 bases). V was trimmed by 3 bases and J by 6 bases, leaving 16 bases between them. This CDR3 has 14 residues. Germline V gene data show CDR1 as SGHRS and CDR2 as YFSETQ. DNA of the CDR3: TGCGCCAGCAGCTCCGGAGAAGCGGAAGGCGAGCAGTACTTC. It is translated as CASSSGEAEGEQYF.

This clone was recorded only once. The gene calls are TRBV5-1 and TRBJ1-1, with 8 bases aligning to TRBD1. Germline assignment: CDR1 SGHRS and CDR2 YFSETQ. The junction had 2 bases not matched to a gene; V was cut back by 1 base and J by 3 bases. This CDR3 has 14 residues. The CDR3 DNA sequence: TGCGCCAGCAGCTTGTGGGGACAGGACACTGAAGCTTTCTTT. This sequence encodes CASSLWGQDTEAFF. Combining the CDR3 with reference TRBV5-1 and TRBJ1-1 gives the whole variable domain KAGVTQTPRYLIKTRGQQVTLSCSPISGHRSVSWYQQTPGQGLQFLFEYFSETQRNKGNFPGRFSGRQFSNSRSEMNVSTLELGDSALYLCASSLWGQDTEAFFGQGTRLTVV.

This clone was picked up a small number of times. This chain connects TRBV2 to TRBJ1-3; 8 bases match TRBD1. This CDR3 is 15 amino acids long. Germline V gene lookup returns CDR1 SNHLY and CDR2 FYNNEI. Germline trimming cut 3 bases from V and 4 bases from J; bases unmatched to any gene: 5. The DNA of the CDR3 is TGTGCCAGCAGTGACCAGGGGGCGCGGGGAAACACCATATATTTT. It encodes CASSDQGARGNTIYF.

This chain links TRBV5-1 with TRBJ2-1; 9 bases are shared with TRBD1. From germline, CDR1 is SGHRS and CDR2 YFSETQ. There are 17 residues in the CDR3. V trimming: 0 bases; J trimming: 5 bases; junction bases outside the gene matches: 9. The CDR3 protein is CASSLGTTGGPNNEQFF. The CDR3 region has the DNA TGCGCCAGCAGCTTGGGAACGACAGGGGGACCCAACAATGAGCAGTTCTTC. Filled out from reference TRBV5-1 and TRBJ2-1, the complete variable domain reads KAGVTQTPRYLIKTRGQQVTLSCSPISGHRSVSWYQQTPGQGLQFLFEYFSETQRNKGNFPGRFSGRQFSNSRSEMNVSTLELGDSALYLCASSLGTTGGPNNEQFFGPGTRLTVL.

The rearrangement joins TRBV19 to TRBJ2-7, with 11 bases aligning to TRBD1. Germline V CDR1 and CDR2: LNHDA, SQIVND (reference sequence). The CDR3 has 15 residues. The J segment lost 6 bases and the V segment lost 3 bases, leaving 7 bases of the junction unmatched. In nucleotides, the CDR3 is TGTGCCAGTAGTATCCAATCCGGGACAGGGGGCGAGCAGTACTTC. Amino acid sequence: CASSIQSGTGGEQYF.

The rearrangement joins TRBV5-1 to TRBJ2-7, with D possibly matching TRBD1 (5 bases). This CDR3 is built from 13 residues. V lost 4 bases and J 7 bases, leaving 15 bases between the germline ends. Germline CDR1 and CDR2: SGHRS and YFSETQ. CDR3 bases: TGCGCCAGCAGCGTCCAAGGGGTAGGGGAGCAGTACTTC. Amino acid sequence: CASSVQGVGEQYF.

This sequence joins TRBV5-8 and TRBJ2-3; TRBD1 matches 10 bases. The length of the CDR3 is 17 residues. Germline trimming cut 4 bases from V and 0 bases from J; bases unmatched to any gene: 8. The germline gives CDR1 SGHTS, CDR2 YDEGEE. The chain's CDR3 is CASSLTKGQGSTDTQYF. In DNA form, the CDR3 reads TGTGCCAGCAGCCTGACAAAGGGACAGGGGAGCACAGATACGCAGTATTTT.

This clone appeared a single time. The chain has TRBV5-1 and TRBJ2-5; TRBD1 agrees at 9 bases. The CDR3 has 15 residues. Germline loops: CDR1 SGHRS, CDR2 YFSETQ. Germline trimming cut 4 bases from V and 4 bases from J; bases unmatched to any gene: 8. The CDR3 sequence is CASSVRDRVLETQYF. CDR3 coding DNA: TGCGCCAGCAGCGTCCGGGACAGGGTGTTAGAGACCCAGTACTTC.

This chain connects TRBV19 to TRBJ1-4, with TRBD1 identical over 9 bases. V was clipped by 5 bases and J by 5 bases; unmatched bases: 6. The CDR3 contains 15 residues. The germline gives CDR1 LNHDA, CDR2 SQIVND (reference sequence). CDR3 protein: CASSPGTGRNEKLFF. The CDR3 nucleotides are TGTGCCAGTAGTCCCGGGACAGGGCGAAATGAAAAACTGTTTTTT.

The J gene is TRBJ2-1, the V gene TRBV28, with 9 bases matching TRBD2. Germline assignment: CDR1 MDHEN and CDR2 SYDVKM. The CDR3 covers 15 residues. J was trimmed by 3 bases and V by 5 bases; bases with no gene match: 5. CDR3 protein: CASSARLAVYNEQFF. The CDR3 nucleotides read TGTGCCAGCAGTGCTCGACTAGCGGTCTACAATGAGCAGTTCTTC. Full variable domain (remainder filled in from reference TRBV28 and TRBJ2-1): DVKVTQSSRYLVKRTGEKVFLECVQDMDHENMFWYRQDPGLGLRLIYFSYDVKMKEKGDIPEGYSVSREKKERFSLILESASTNQTSMYLCASSARLAVYNEQFFGPGTRLTVL.

The gene calls are TRBV11-1 and TRBJ1-3; 7 nucleotides agree with TRBD1. The junction had 4 bases not matched to a gene; V was cut back by 1 base and J by 4 bases. The CDR3 has 15 amino acids. The germline CDR1 and CDR2 sequences are SGHAT and FQDESV (reference sequence). CDR3 DNA: TGTGCCAGCAGCTTAGTAGGCAGGGGGGGAAACACCATATATTTT. Amino acid sequence: CASSLVGRGGNTIYF.

This clone occurred a few times. Within the sample, other DNA sequences also encode this same CDR3. This chain joins TRBV5-6 and TRBJ1-6; possibly TRBD1 for D (6 bases). The V and J ends lost 1 base and 6 bases respectively, with 11 bases between them. Germline CDR1 and CDR2: SGHDT and YYEEEE. The CDR3 contains 15 residues. The CDR3 is CASSLWQGINSPLHF. CDR3 in DNA: TGTGCCAGCAGCTTGTGGCAGGGGATTAATTCACCCCTCCACTTT.

CDR3 sequence: CASSYGQGRTYEQYF. The CDR3 DNA reads as TGTGCCAGCAGTTACGGACAGGGACGAACCTACGAGCAGTACTTC. The rearrangement links TRBV6-5 to TRBJ2-7; 8 bases map to TRBD1. Per the germline V gene, CDR1 is MNHEY and CDR2 is SVGAGI. This CDR3 spans 15 amino acids. Trimming cost V 2 bases and J 2 bases; bases outside gene matches: 5.

The sample holds one count of this clone. This chain connects TRBV5-1 to TRBJ1-2; the match to TRBD1 covers 7 bases. V gave up 3 bases and J gave up 6 bases; unmatched junction bases: 2. The CDR3 spans 12 residues. Germline V lookup: CDR1 SGHRS, CDR2 YFSETQ. CDR3 DNA: TGCGCCAGCAGCTCCACAGGGGATGGCTACACCTTC. Amino acid sequence: CASSSTGDGYTF.

This clone was observed a single time. J is TRBJ2-7 and V is TRBV6-5; possible D gene TRBD1, 5 bases. V was pared by 6 bases and J by 3 bases, with 9 bases between. The CDR3 contains 12 residues. CDR1 is MNHEY, CDR2 SVGAGI, per germline. The CDR3 region has the DNA TGTGCCAGCAGAAAGGGGTTCTACGAGCAGTACTTC. This sequence encodes CASRKGFYEQYF.

This sequence joins TRBV6-5 and TRBJ2-7, with TRBD2 matching 9 bases. The germline V gene has CDR1 MNHEY and CDR2 SVGAGI. The CDR3 has 15 amino acids. J was trimmed by 4 bases and V by 0 bases; bases with no gene match: 4. The CDR3 loop is CASSYSVAGAYEQYF. The CDR3 bases are TGTGCCAGCAGTTACTCAGTAGCGGGGGCGTACGAGCAGTACTTC.

This sequence joins TRBV5-1 and TRBJ2-3, with 9 bases aligning to TRBD2. Germline V gene data show CDR1 as SGHRS and CDR2 as YFSETQ. The CDR3 has 19 residues. V shed 1 base, J shed 0 bases, and the junction held 12 bases outside the gene matches. CDR3 sequence: CASSLRGAGTSSSTDTQYF. The CDR3 bases are TGCGCCAGCAGCTTGCGAGGCGCGGGGACTAGCAGCAGCACAGATACGCAGTATTTT.

The chain uses TRBV7-2 and TRBJ2-7; D gene unclear. The CDR3 has 14 residues. Germline CDR1 and CDR2: SGHTA and FQGNSA. Deletions cut 5 bases from V and 1 base from J, with 12 bases between. The CDR3 DNA reads TGTGCCAGCAGCCTAACGAGAGTTTCCTACGAGCAGTACTTC. Translated, it gives CASSLTRVSYEQYF.

The rearrangement joins TRBV5-1 to TRBJ1-6, with 7 bases matching TRBD1. The CDR3 loop spans 20 amino acids. CDR1 and CDR2 from the germline V gene are SGHRS and YFSETQ. V dropped 2 bases and J dropped 0; count of bases not matched to a gene: 14. The CDR3 bases are TGCGCCAGCAGCTTTGGCGGGTGGGCGACAGGGAGCTCCTATAATTCACCCCTCCACTTT. Its translation is CASSFGGWATGSSYNSPLHF.

This sequence joins TRBV7-3 and TRBJ2-5; D ambiguous. In germline, CDR1 is SGHTA, CDR2 FQGTGA. CDR3 size: 14 residues. V lost 2 bases and J lost 1, with 8 bases in between. In nucleotides, the CDR3 is TGTGCCAGCAGCTTATGGGCCAGCCAAGAGACCCAGTACTTC. It encodes CASSLWASQETQYF.

This clone was detected only once. The rearrangement links TRBV19 to TRBJ1-1, with D maybe TRBD1 (5 bases). The CDR3 sequence is 14 residues long. Trimming cost V 1 base and J 2 bases, with 8 bases left between them. Germline V CDR1 and CDR2: LNHDA, SQIVND (reference sequence). The CDR3 sequence is CASSIAGTNTEAFF. The CDR3 nucleotides are TGTGCCAGTAGTATAGCCGGGACTAACACTGAAGCTTTCTTT.

The V gene is TRBV4-1, the J gene TRBJ1-1; D gene unclear. Trimming took 3 bases from V and 9 from J, leaving 20 bases between them. The germline V gene has CDR1 MGHRA and CDR2 YSYEKL. This CDR3 spans 15 amino acids. Here the CDR3 reads CASSQILPSSVKAFF. As DNA, the CDR3 is TGCGCCAGCAGCCAGATCCTACCATCGTCGGTAAAAGCTTTCTTT.

The chain recombines TRBV19 with TRBJ2-2; tentative D call: TRBD1 (6 bases). The CDR3 has 15 residues. Germline values: CDR1 LNHDA, CDR2 SQIVND (reference sequence). V was clipped by 4 bases and J by 1 base, with 10 bases between them. The CDR3 loop is CASSKQTGNTGELFF. The CDR3 bases are TGTGCCAGTAGTAAACAGACAGGGAACACCGGGGAGCTGTTTTTT. Filled out from reference TRBV19 and TRBJ2-2, the complete variable domain reads DGGITQSPKYLFRKEGQNVTLSCEQNLNHDAMYWYRQDPGQGLRLIYYSQIVNDFQKGDIAEGYSVSREKKESFPLTVTSAQKNPTAFYLCASSKQTGNTGELFFGEGSRLTVL.

The rearrangement links TRBV6-6 to TRBJ2-3; possible D gene TRBD1, 5 bases. The CDR3 runs 11 residues. Trimming removed 8 bases at V and 10 bases at J, with 13 bases between. Per germline, CDR1 MNHNY and CDR2 SVGAGI (reference sequence). The CDR3 DNA is TGTGCCAGCTCCCCAGGGTTAGCGCAGTATTTT. As protein: CASSPGLAQYF.

The J gene is TRBJ2-4, the V gene TRBV5-1, with D perhaps matching TRBD2 (5 bases). The CDR3 has 16 amino acids. CDR1 and CDR2 from the germline V gene are SGHRS and YFSETQ. With 2 bases removed from V and 3 bases from J, the gap between germline ends came to 15 bases. CDR3 region: CASSFLGSAVKNIQYF. In DNA, the CDR3 is TGCGCCAGCAGCTTTTTGGGGTCAGCGGTCAAAAACATTCAGTACTTC.

The genes are TRBV6-1 and TRBJ1-2; D not resolved. Germline V gene sequence: CDR1 MNHNS, CDR2 SASEGT. The ends were cut back, 4 bases at V and 8 bases at J, with 20 bases in the middle. This CDR3 comprises 15 residues. CDR3 nucleotide sequence: TGTGCCAGCAGTGCCCGGGAGGGCTCCGGAGGCGGCTACACCTTC. Amino acids: CASSAREGSGGGYTF.

This chain links TRBV7-9 with TRBJ1-1; a weak D match, TRBD1 (6 bases). CDR1 is SEHNR and CDR2 is FQNEAQ in the germline V gene (reference sequence). The CDR3 consists of 15 residues. V was cut by 0 bases and J by 0 bases, with 8 bases left in between. The CDR3 nucleotides are TGTGCCAGCAGCTTAGCGGGACAACTGAACACTGAAGCTTTCTTT. Translating it yields CASSLAGQLNTEAFF.

The chain uses TRBV4-1 and TRBJ2-5, with D maybe TRBD2 (7 bases). Germline-derived CDR1 and CDR2 are MGHRA and YSYEKL. V was trimmed by 4 bases and J by 4 bases, leaving 13 bases between them. CDR3 length: 14 residues. Here the CDR3 reads CASSRKGGPETQYF. The CDR3 DNA reads as TGCGCCAGCAGCCGGAAGGGGGGGCCAGAGACCCAGTACTTC.

For this clone: The junction differs from germline at one of its ends, possibly a read error. Distinct nucleotide sequences in the sample also encode this CDR3. This chain connects TRBV6-1 to TRBJ1-6, with 7 bases fitting TRBD1. The germline gives CDR1 MNHNS, CDR2 SASEGT. The CDR3 extends over 17 amino acids. CDR3 nucleotides: TGTGCCAGCAGTGCGCAGGGGGTTTGGGGGGTTAATTCCCCCCTCCACTTT. Protein sequence: CASSAQGVWGVNSPLHF.